Shown below are 5 T cell receptor beta chains from a single sample sequenced in a study of blood T cell repertoires in COVID-19. Here immunoSEQ multiplex PCR was the method, and the copy in TCRdb shows in-frame clones only, minus some. This sample has about 120,000 clones, with nearly 90% found just once. Sequenced: peripheral blood. Receptors originate from a woman aged 70-85 years who had recovered from COVID-19.

The chain employs TRBV6-5 and TRBJ1-5; maybe TRBD1 (5 bases). V dropped 5 bases and J dropped 1 base, with 9 bases sitting between them. CDR3 size: 14 residues. Looked up from germline, CDR1 is MNHEY and CDR2 is SVGAGI. This CDR3 reads CASSIRQSNQPQHF. The CDR3 region has the DNA TGTGCCAGCAGTATTAGACAGAGCAATCAGCCCCAGCATTTT.

The chain couples TRBV11-2 to TRBJ2-3; 8 nucleotides agree with TRBD1. Unmatched junction bases numbered 10, after V lost 0 bases and J lost 2 bases. Per the germline V gene, CDR1 is SGHAT and CDR2 is FQNNGV. The CDR3 totals 18 residues. The CDR3 sequence is CASSLDPPTGAYTDTQYF. CDR3 coding DNA: TGTGCCAGCAGCTTAGATCCCCCGACAGGGGCATACACAGATACGCAGTATTTT.

The chain has TRBV12-3 or TRBV12-4 and TRBJ1-4; 9 nucleotides agree with TRBD1. With V trimmed by 5 bases and J by 9 bases, 4 bases remained unmatched. This CDR3 has 13 amino acids. CDR3 protein: CASSPGQGQKLFF. The CDR3 DNA sequence: TGTGCCAGCAGTCCGGGACAGGGTCAAAAACTGTTTTTT.

This chain links TRBV7-9 with TRBJ2-2; 7 positions agree with TRBD1. The CDR3 spans 13 residues. The germline gives CDR1 SEHNR, CDR2 FQNEAQ (reference sequence). V lost 4 bases to trimming and J lost 5 bases; unmatched junction nucleotides: 1. This CDR3 is CASSWTGTGELFF. CDR3 DNA: TGTGCCAGCAGCTGGACAGGTACCGGGGAGCTGTTTTTT.

The chain carries TRBV5-1 and TRBJ2-5, with D tentatively TRBD1 (7 bases). CDR1 is SGHRS and CDR2 is YFSETQ in the germline V gene. V lost 4 bases and J lost 5, with 18 bases in between. This CDR3 has 15 amino acids. This chain's CDR3 is CASSPVRGAGETQYF. CDR3 nucleotides: TGCGCCAGCAGCCCCGTCAGGGGGGCTGGGGAGACCCAGTACTTC.